The next 20 T cell receptor beta chains were all read from a single sample in a study of T cells in localized non-small cell lung cancer. Assay: immunoSEQ multiplex PCR; the TCRdb copy retains only in-frame clones and omits some. Of roughly 67,000 clones in the sample, approximately 85% were seen once. Sequences were derived from peripheral blood, sampled before any cancer treatment. Receptor source: a female donor of 60 years or more with stage I lung adenocarcinoma.

This chain links TRBV28 with TRBJ1-2; maybe TRBD1 (6 bases). CDR3 length: 13 amino acids. Germline assignment: CDR1 MDHEN and CDR2 SYDVKM. V gave up 2 bases and J gave up 14 bases, with 18 bases separating them. CDR3 nucleotides: TGTGCCAGCAGTTTAATACAGGGAAATCTTAGGACCTTC. Its protein is CASSLIQGNLRTF.

This chain connects TRBV30 to TRBJ1-1; D unclear. The germline V gene has CDR1 GTSNPN and CDR2 SVGIG (reference sequence). The CDR3 has 11 amino acids. V was clipped by 7 bases and J by 4 bases, with 10 bases between them. The CDR3 DNA is TGTGCCTCCCCTCGGGGCACTGAAGCTTTCTTT. It encodes CASPRGTEAFF. The complete variable domain, with remaining parts taken from reference TRBV30 and TRBJ1-1, reads SQTIHQWPATLVQPVGSPLSLECTVEGTSNPNLYWYRQAAGRGLQLLFYSVGIGQISSEVPQNLSASRPQDRQFILSSKKLLLSDSGFYLCASPRGTEAFFGQGTRLTVV.

This chain uses TRBV29-1 with TRBJ2-7, with 8 bases matching TRBD1. Germline V gives CDR1 SQVTM, CDR2 ANQGSEA. The CDR3 sequence is 12 residues long. V lost 4 bases, J lost 3 bases, and 2 bases stayed unmatched. CDR3 bases: TGCAGCGTTGGGACAGGGTACTACGAGCAGTACTTC. Translated, it gives CSVGTGYYEQYF.

This rearrangement joins TRBV4-1 to TRBJ1-5; D is possibly TRBD1 (6 bases). The CDR3 contains 16 residues. Germline loops: CDR1 MGHRA, CDR2 YSYEKL. Trimming shortened V by 3 bases and J by 2 bases, and 14 bases separated the two germline ends. CDR3 bases: TGCGCCAGCAGCCATGAGGAGGGGGGCCGCAATCAGCCCCAGCATTTT. Translating gives CASSHEEGGRNQPQHF.

The V and J genes are TRBV12-5 and TRBJ1-1; 9 nucleotides match TRBD1. Per germline, CDR1 LGHNT and CDR2 FRNRAP. The CDR3 contains 16 residues. V gave up 0 bases and J gave up 3 bases; unmatched junction bases: 5. The CDR3 here is CASGLVLGTGYTEAFF. CDR3 DNA: TGTGCTAGTGGTTTGGTACTGGGGACAGGGTACACTGAAGCTTTCTTT. The full variable domain, in which reference TRBV12-5 and TRBJ1-1 provide the parts outside the CDR3, is DARVTQTPRHKVTEMGQEVTMRCQPILGHNTVFWYRQTMMQGLELLAYFRNRAPLDDSGMPKDRFSAEMPDATLATLKIQPSEPRDSAVYFCASGLVLGTGYTEAFFGQGTRLTVV.

The chain is built from TRBV7-9 and TRBJ1-1; D gene ambiguous. Germline loops: CDR1 SEHNR, CDR2 FQNEAQ (reference sequence). V was pared by 5 bases and J by 1 base, with 17 bases between. The length of the CDR3 is 16 residues. The CDR3 reads CASSPKGDFKNTEAFF. Written as DNA, the CDR3 is TGTGCCAGCAGCCCGAAGGGCGATTTCAAGAACACTGAAGCTTTCTTT.

The CDR3, as DNA: TGTGCCAGCAGTGGTTTTGTAGGGACAGGGGGCGAGCAGTACTTC. Its translation: CASSGFVGTGGEQYF. The chain has TRBV6-1 and TRBJ2-7; 11 bases line up with TRBD1. There are 15 residues in the CDR3. Germline-derived CDR1 and CDR2 are MNHNS and SASEGT. Losses at the gene ends were 4 bases for V and 6 bases for J; bases not matched to a gene: 8.

V usage is TRBV21-1 and J usage is TRBJ1-5. TRBV21-1 is a pseudogene segment. CDR3 length: 12 amino acids. DNA for the CDR3: TGTGCCAACGCTCTGGGTGAACAGCCCCAGCATTTT. It codes for CANALGEQPQHF.

This chain uses TRBV7-9 with TRBJ1-1; 7 nucleotides align to TRBD1. CDR3 length: 19 residues. CDR1 SEHNR and CDR2 FQNEAQ come from the germline V gene (reference sequence). J gave up 0 bases and V 3 bases, and 16 bases lay outside the gene matches. CDR3: CASSFRRQGWGTMNTEAFF. In nucleotides, the CDR3 is TGTGCCAGCAGCTTTAGGAGACAGGGATGGGGAACCATGAACACTGAAGCTTTCTTT.

This sequence joins TRBV5-1 and TRBJ1-6, with a weak D call TRBD1 (5 bases). The CDR3 spans 13 residues. Trimming took off 4 bases at V and 8 bases at J, with 10 bases between the two ends. Germline V gene data show CDR1 as SGHRS and CDR2 as YFSETQ. The CDR3 region is CASSRDRDSPLHF. CDR3 coding DNA: TGCGCCAGCAGCCGGGACCGAGATTCACCCCTCCACTTT.

Here the CDR3 reads CATRGQGQNIQYF. The CDR3 coding sequence is TGTGCCACCCGAGGACAGGGTCAAAACATTCAGTACTTC. V is TRBV6-1 and J is TRBJ2-4, with TRBD1 matching over 8 bases. Per the germline V gene, CDR1 is MNHNS and CDR2 is SASEGT. The CDR3 is made up of 13 amino acids. The J segment lost 5 bases and the V segment lost 10 bases, leaving 7 bases of the junction unmatched.

V is TRBV7-6 and J is TRBJ1-6, with TRBD1 matching over 9 bases. The V gene's germline CDR1 is SGHVS and CDR2 FNYEAQ. This CDR3 has 17 residues. J was trimmed by 9 bases and V by 5 bases; bases with no gene match: 14. In DNA form, the CDR3 reads TGTGCCAGCAGCCAGACCCCTCCGGGACAGGGTTCTTCACCCCTCCACTTT. Translating it yields CASSQTPPGQGSSPLHF.

CDR3 sequence: CASTVLPGGEQYF. CDR3 coding DNA: TGTGCCAGCACGGTCCTCCCCGGGGGGGAGCAGTACTTC. This sequence joins TRBV2 and TRBJ2-7; 7 bases are shared with TRBD2. The V gene's germline CDR1 is SNHLY and CDR2 FYNNEI. The CDR3 length is 13 residues. The J segment lost 7 bases and the V segment lost 7 bases, leaving 10 bases of the junction unmatched.

This rearrangement joins TRBV29-1 to TRBJ1-1; no clear D gene. This CDR3 is built from 12 residues. The V gene lost 5 bases and the J gene lost 1 base, with 8 bases spanning the gap. CDR1 and CDR2 from the germline V gene are SQVTM and ANQGSEA. The CDR3 coding sequence is TGCAGCGTTTCACAGCAGAACACTGAAGCTTTCTTT. Translation gives CSVSQQNTEAFF.

The V call is TRBV6-5, the J call TRBJ1-3; no clear D. Per germline, CDR1 MNHEY and CDR2 SVGAGI. The V and J ends lost 2 bases and 0 bases respectively, with 8 bases between them. The CDR3 is made up of 15 amino acids. CDR3 amino acids: CASSYEGRSGNTIYF. In nucleotides, the CDR3 is TGTGCCAGCAGTTACGAGGGCCGCTCTGGAAACACCATATATTTT.

Written as DNA, the CDR3 is TGCGCCAGCAGCCAAGTAGACCTTATTACCTACAATGAGCAGTTCTTC. As protein: CASSQVDLITYNEQFF. The chain uses TRBV4-1 and TRBJ2-1, with no clear D. Trimming removed 1 base from V and 2 bases from J, with 12 bases in between. CDR3 size: 16 residues. Germline V gene lookup returns CDR1 MGHRA and CDR2 YSYEKL.

This rearrangement joins TRBV10-3 to TRBJ1-6, with no clear D. The CDR3 length is 15 residues. The V gene's germline CDR1 is ENHRY and CDR2 SYGVKD. Deletions cut 8 bases from V and 7 bases from J, with 18 bases between. The CDR3 loop reads CAIAEVISANSPLHF. The CDR3 nucleotides read TGTGCCATCGCGGAGGTCATAAGTGCGAATTCACCCCTCCACTTT.

This rearrangement joins TRBV12-5 to TRBJ1-1, with 8 positions matching TRBD1. V shed 8 bases and J 4 bases; nucleotides not matched to a gene: 9. Germline V gives CDR1 LGHNT, CDR2 FRNRAP. This CDR3 contains 14 residues. The CDR3 is CASLLGTGATEAFF. Written as DNA, the CDR3 is TGTGCTAGTTTGTTGGGGACAGGTGCCACTGAAGCTTTCTTT.

The chain uses TRBV19 and TRBJ2-6; 7 nucleotides align to TRBD1. The CDR3 length is 17 residues. Per the germline V gene, CDR1 is LNHDA and CDR2 is SQIVND (reference sequence). V dropped 6 bases and J dropped 0; count of bases not matched to a gene: 8. Here the CDR3 DNA reads TGTGCCAGTAGGAGGACAGGTTTCGACTCTGGGGCCAACGTCCTGACTTTC. It codes for CASRRTGFDSGANVLTF.

The chain joins TRBV5-6 to TRBJ2-3; 11 bases are a match to TRBD2. In germline, CDR1 is SGHDT, CDR2 YYEEEE. V trimming: 0 bases; J trimming: 2 bases; junction bases outside the gene matches: 8. This CDR3 is built from 18 residues. CDR3 in amino acids: CASSLVITSGSVTDTQYF. In DNA, the CDR3 is TGTGCCAGCAGCTTGGTTATCACTAGCGGGAGTGTCACAGATACGCAGTATTTT.